A selection of T cell receptor beta chains follows, all from one sample in a study of T cell responses to AZD1222 COVID-19 vaccine. TCRdb's table, derived via immunoSEQ multiplex PCR, lists solely in-frame clones and lacks some. The table shows some 120,000 clones, with 88% occurring only once. The sample in question was peripheral blood, obtained on day 0 of AZD1222 vaccination. All receptors derive from an adult in good health. The CDR3 runs from the conserved cysteine through the conserved F or W. Each record gives: CDR3 DNA, CDR3 protein, clone size, J gene, CDR3 length, D gene, V gene. D genes are given only for firm matches. Part of the rows lack a size; the others show once, few, many or a class for expanded clones.

TGTGCCTGGAGTAAGTTCGGGACAGATGAAGCTTTCTTT,CAWSKFGTDEAFF,once,TRBJ1-1,13,TRBD1,TRBV30
TGTGCCAGCAGCTTAGGTTTGGCGCCAGATACGCAGTATTTT,CASSLGLAPDTQYF,.,TRBJ2-3,14,.,TRBV7-2
TGTGCCTGGAGCGCCCCGGGCACGACACCTGAAAAACTGTTTTTT,CAWSAPGTTPEKLFF,once,TRBJ1-4,15,.,TRBV30
TGTGCCAGCAGCTCATGGGGGGGCGGTCAGCCCCAGCATTTT,CASSSWGGGQPQHF,.,TRBJ1-5,14,.,TRBV7-2
TGTGCCAGCAGCCGGGACAGTTGGTCACCCCTCCACTTT,CASSRDSWSPLHF,.,TRBJ1-6,13,TRBD1,TRBV7-8
TGTGCCAGCAGCCCTAGACAGGGTAGCAATCAGCCCCAGCATTTT,CASSPRQGSNQPQHF,few,TRBJ1-5,15,TRBD1,TRBV27
TGTGCCAGCAGCGAGAGATACAGGGATTTTGGTTACGAGCAGTACTTC,CASSERYRDFGYEQYF,.,TRBJ2-7,16,.,TRBV13
TGTGCCAGCTCCACCGCGCCGCAATATGGCTACACCTTC,CASSTAPQYGYTF,.,TRBJ1-2,13,.,TRBV18
TGTGCCAGCAGCTCTAGCGGGAGTGTCTACGAGCAGTACTTC,CASSSSGSVYEQYF,.,TRBJ2-7,14,TRBD2,TRBV5-4
TGCGCCAGCAGCACCCTAGCGGGATTGAACGAGCAGTACTTC,CASSTLAGLNEQYF,few,TRBJ2-7,14,TRBD2,TRBV5-1
TGTGCCAGCAGCCCCCGGGACAGGGGGCATAACGACTATGGCTACACCTTC,CASSPRDRGHNDYGYTF,.,TRBJ1-2,17,TRBD1,TRBV5-5
TGTGCCAGCAGCTTAGGGAGTCGCTCAGGAGCTAAGGGGGCTAATGAGCAGTTCTTC,CASSLGSRSGAKGANEQFF,.,TRBJ2-1,19,TRBD1,TRBV7-2